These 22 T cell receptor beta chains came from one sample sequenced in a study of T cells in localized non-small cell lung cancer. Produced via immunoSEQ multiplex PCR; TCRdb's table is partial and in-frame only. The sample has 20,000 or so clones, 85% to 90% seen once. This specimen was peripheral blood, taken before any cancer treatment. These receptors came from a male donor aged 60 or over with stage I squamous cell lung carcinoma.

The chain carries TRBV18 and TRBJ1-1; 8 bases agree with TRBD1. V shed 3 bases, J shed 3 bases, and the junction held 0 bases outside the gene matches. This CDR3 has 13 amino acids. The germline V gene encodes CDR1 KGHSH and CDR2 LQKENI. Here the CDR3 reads CASSPGQDTEAFF. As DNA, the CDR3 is TGTGCCAGCTCACCGGGACAGGACACTGAAGCTTTCTTT.

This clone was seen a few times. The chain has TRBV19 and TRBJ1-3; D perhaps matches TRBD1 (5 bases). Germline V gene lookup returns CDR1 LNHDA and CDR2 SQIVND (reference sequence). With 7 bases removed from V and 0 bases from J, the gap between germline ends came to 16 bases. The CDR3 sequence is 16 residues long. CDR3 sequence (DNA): TGTGCCAGTACCGAGGGGTCTGTCCTCTCTGGAAACACCATATATTTT. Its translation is CASTEGSVLSGNTIYF.

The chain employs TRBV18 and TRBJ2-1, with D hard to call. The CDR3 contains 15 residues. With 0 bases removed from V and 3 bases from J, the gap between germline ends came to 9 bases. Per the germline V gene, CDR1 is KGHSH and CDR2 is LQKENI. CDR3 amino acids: CASSPPDNYYNEQFF. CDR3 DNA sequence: TGTGCCAGCTCACCACCTGACAACTACTACAATGAGCAGTTCTTC. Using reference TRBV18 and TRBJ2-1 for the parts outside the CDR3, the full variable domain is NAGVMQNPRHLVRRRGQEARLRCSPMKGHSHVYWYRQLPEEGLKFMVYLQKENIIDESGMPKERFSAEFPKEGPSILRIQQVVRGDSAAYFCASSPPDNYYNEQFFGPGTRLTVL.

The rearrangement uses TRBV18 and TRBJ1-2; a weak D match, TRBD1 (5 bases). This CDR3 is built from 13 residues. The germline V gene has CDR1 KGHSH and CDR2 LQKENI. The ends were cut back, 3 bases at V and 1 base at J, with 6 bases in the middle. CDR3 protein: CASSPDSNYGYTF. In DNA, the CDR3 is TGTGCCAGCTCACCCGACAGTAACTATGGCTACACCTTC.

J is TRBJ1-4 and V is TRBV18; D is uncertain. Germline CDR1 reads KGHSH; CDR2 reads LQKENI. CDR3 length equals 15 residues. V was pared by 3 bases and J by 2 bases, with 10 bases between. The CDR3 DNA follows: TGTGCCAGCTCACCTGGACCGAGCACTAATGAAAAACTGTTTTTT. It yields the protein CASSPGPSTNEKLFF.

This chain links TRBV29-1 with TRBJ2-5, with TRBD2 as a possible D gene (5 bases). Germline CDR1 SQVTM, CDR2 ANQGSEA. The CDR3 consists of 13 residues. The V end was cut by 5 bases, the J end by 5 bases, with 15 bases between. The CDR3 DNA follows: TGCAGCGTTACCCCCCTGGCGGGTGAGACCCAGTACTTC. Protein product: CSVTPLAGETQYF.

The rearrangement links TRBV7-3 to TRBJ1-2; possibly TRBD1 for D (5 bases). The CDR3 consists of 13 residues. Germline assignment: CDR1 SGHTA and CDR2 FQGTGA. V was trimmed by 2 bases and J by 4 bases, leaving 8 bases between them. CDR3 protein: CASSLGAVYGYTF. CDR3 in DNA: TGTGCCAGCAGCTTAGGGGCAGTCTATGGCTACACCTTC.

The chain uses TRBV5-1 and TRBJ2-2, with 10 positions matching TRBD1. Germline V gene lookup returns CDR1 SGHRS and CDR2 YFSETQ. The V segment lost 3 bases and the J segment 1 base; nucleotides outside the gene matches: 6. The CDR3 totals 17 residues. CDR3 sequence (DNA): TGCGCCAGCAGCTCCAACGGACAGGGGGGGAACACCGGGGAGCTGTTTTTT. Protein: CASSSNGQGGNTGELFF.

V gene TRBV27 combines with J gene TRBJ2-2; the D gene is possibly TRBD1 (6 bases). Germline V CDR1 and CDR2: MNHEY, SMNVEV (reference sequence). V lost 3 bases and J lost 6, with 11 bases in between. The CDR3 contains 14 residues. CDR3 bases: TGTGCCAGCAGTTTGCACAGGGCGTCCGGGGAGCTGTTTTTT. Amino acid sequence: CASSLHRASGELFF.

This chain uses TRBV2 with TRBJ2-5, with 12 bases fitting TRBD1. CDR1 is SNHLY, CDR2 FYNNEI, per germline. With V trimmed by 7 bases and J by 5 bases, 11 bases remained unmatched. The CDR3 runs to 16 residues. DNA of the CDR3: TGTGCCAGCACCCCATGGGGACAGGGGGCCGGGGAGACCCAGTACTTC. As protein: CASTPWGQGAGETQYF.

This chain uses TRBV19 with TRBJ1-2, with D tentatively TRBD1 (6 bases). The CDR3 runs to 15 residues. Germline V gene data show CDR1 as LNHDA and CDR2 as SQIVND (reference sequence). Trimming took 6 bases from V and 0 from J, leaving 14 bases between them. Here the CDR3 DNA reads TGTGCCAGTAGACAGCGGGACACCTCTAACTATGGCTACACCTTC. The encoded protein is CASRQRDTSNYGYTF.

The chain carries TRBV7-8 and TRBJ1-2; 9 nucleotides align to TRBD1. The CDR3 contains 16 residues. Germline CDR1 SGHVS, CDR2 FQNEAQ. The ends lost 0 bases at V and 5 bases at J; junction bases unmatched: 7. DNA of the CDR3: TGTGCCAGCAGCTTAGCTGCGACACAGGGGGCTTATGGCTACACCTTC. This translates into CASSLAATQGAYGYTF. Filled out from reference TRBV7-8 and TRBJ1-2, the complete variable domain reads GAGVSQSPRYKVAKRGQDVALRCDPISGHVSLFWYQQALGQGPEFLTYFQNEAQLDKSGLPSDRFFAERPEGSVSTLKIQRTQQEDSAVYLCASSLAATQGAYGYTFGSGTRLTVV.

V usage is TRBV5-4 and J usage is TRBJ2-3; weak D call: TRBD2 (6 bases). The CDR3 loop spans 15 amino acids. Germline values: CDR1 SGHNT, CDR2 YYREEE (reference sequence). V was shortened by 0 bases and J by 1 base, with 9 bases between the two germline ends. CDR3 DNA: TGTGCCAGCAGCTTGGAACGGAGGGGCACAGATACGCAGTATTTT. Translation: CASSLERRGTDTQYF.

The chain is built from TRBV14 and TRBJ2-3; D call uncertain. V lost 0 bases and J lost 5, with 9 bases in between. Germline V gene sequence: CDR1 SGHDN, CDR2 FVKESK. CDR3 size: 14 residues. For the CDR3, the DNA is TGTGCCAGCAGCCAAGACAGGAGTGTAGATACGCAGTATTTT. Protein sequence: CASSQDRSVDTQYF. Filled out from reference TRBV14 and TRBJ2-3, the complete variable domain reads EAGVTQFPSHSVIEKGQTVTLRCDPISGHDNLYWYRRVMGKEIKFLLHFVKESKQDESGMPNNRFLAERTGGTYSTLKVQPAELEDSGVYFCASSQDRSVDTQYFGPGTRLTVL.

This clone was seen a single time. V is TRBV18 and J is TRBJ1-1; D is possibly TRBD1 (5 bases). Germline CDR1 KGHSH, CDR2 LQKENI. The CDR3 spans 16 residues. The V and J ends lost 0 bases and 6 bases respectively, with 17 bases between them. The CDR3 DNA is TGTGCCAGCTCACCACCGGGCCGGGGGGGTGTAGCTGAAGCTTTCTTT. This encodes CASSPPGRGGVAEAFF.

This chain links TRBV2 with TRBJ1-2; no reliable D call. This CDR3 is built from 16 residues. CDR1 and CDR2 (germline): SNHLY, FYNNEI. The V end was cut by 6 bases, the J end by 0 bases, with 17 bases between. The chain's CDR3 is CASRESYRDANYGYTF. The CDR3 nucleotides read TGTGCCAGCAGGGAAAGTTACCGAGACGCTAACTATGGCTACACCTTC. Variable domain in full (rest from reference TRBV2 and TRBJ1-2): EPEVTQTPSHQVTQMGQEVILRCVPISNHLYFYWYRQILGQKVEFLVSFYNNEISEKSEIFDDQFSVERPDGSNFTLKIRSTKLEDSAMYFCASRESYRDANYGYTFGSGTRLTVV.

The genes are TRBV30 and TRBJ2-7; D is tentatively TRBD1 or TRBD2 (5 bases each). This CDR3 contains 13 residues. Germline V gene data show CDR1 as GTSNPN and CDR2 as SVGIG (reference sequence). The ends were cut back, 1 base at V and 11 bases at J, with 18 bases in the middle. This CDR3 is CAWSAGVGEKEYF. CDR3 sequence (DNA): TGTGCCTGGAGTGCCGGCGTGGGGGAAAAGGAGTACTTC.

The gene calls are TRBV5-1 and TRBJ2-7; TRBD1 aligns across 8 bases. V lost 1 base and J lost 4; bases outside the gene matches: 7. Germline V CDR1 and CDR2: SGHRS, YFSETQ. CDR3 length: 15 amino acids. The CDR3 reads CASSLSQGAQYEQYF. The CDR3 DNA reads TGCGCCAGCAGCTTGAGCCAGGGGGCTCAGTACGAGCAGTACTTC. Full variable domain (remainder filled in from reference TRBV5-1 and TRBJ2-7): KAGVTQTPRYLIKTRGQQVTLSCSPISGHRSVSWYQQTPGQGLQFLFEYFSETQRNKGNFPGRFSGRQFSNSRSEMNVSTLELGDSALYLCASSLSQGAQYEQYFGPGTRLTVT.

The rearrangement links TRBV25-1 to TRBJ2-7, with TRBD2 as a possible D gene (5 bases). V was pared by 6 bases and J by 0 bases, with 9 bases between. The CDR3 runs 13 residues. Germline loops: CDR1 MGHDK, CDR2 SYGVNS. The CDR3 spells CASRGAASYEQYF. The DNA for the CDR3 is TGTGCCAGCAGGGGAGCAGCCTCCTACGAGCAGTACTTC.

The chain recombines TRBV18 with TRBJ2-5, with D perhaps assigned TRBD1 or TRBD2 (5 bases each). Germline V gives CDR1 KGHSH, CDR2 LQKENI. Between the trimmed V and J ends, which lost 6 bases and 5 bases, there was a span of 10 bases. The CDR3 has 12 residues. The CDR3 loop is CASSQWGETQYF. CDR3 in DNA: TGTGCCAGCTCGCAGTGGGGGGAGACCCAGTACTTC.

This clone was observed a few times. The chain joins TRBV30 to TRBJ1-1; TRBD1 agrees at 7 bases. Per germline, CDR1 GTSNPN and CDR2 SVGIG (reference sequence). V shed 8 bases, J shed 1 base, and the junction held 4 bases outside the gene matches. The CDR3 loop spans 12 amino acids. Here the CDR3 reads CARGQRNTEAFF. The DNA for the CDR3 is TGTGCCCGGGGACAGAGGAACACTGAAGCTTTCTTT. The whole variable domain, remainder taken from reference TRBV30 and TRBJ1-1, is SQTIHQWPATLVQPVGSPLSLECTVEGTSNPNLYWYRQAAGRGLQLLFYSVGIGQISSEVPQNLSASRPQDRQFILSSKKLLLSDSGFYLCARGQRNTEAFFGQGTRLTVV.

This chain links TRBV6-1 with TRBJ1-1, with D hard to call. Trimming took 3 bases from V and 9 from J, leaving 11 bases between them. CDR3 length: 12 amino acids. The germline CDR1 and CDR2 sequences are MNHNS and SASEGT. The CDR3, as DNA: TGTGCCAGCAGTGAGTCTTTTTTACAAGCTTTCTTT. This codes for CASSESFLQAFF.